This is a list of T cell receptor beta chains from one sample in a study of T cell repertoires in cytomegalovirus infection. Antigens for these TCRs are unknown. TCRdb fed the reads into MiXCR, producing one record per CDR3 protein. This table has some 320,000 distinct CDR3 sequences, about 28% appearing once. Sequencing used cultured PBMCs, obtained from culture after CMV antigen stimulation. These receptors all stem from a human donor in good health (CMV status not recorded). Some clones in this sample may be carry-over from other donors' samples. The CDR3 runs from the conserved cysteine through the conserved F or W. The D gene is left open where the match is weak. Rows give clone size only sometimes, using once, few, many, or a class for an expanded clone.

size	V	J	D	CDR3	DNA
NA	TRBV4-1	TRBJ2-7	NA	CASSQYARGAPLNEQYF	TGCGCCAGCAGCCAGTATGCCCGCGGGGCCCCCTTAAACGAGCAGTACTTC
few	TRBV19	TRBJ1-4	NA	CASSISIRGALNEKLFF	TGTGCCAGTAGTATCTCAATCCGGGGAGCTCTTAATGAAAAACTGTTTTTT
few	TRBV15	TRBJ2-7	NA	CATSRVPPGGYEQYF	TGTGCCACCAGCAGAGTCCCCCCAGGGGGGTACGAGCAGTACTTC
few	TRBV7-9	TRBJ1-1	TRBD1	CASSLGTGSLNTEAFF	TGTGCCAGCAGCTTAGGGACAGGCTCCCTTAACACTGAAGCTTTCTTT
few	TRBV20-1	TRBJ1-6	NA	CSALGTDFGSPLHF	TGCAGTGCTCTTGGGACCGATTTTGGGTCACCCCTCCACTTT
NA	TRBV27	TRBJ1-2	NA	CASSPRGGPYGYTF	TGTGCCAGCAGTCCCCGAGGGGGGCCCTATGGCTACACCTTC
NA	TRBV7-8	TRBJ1-5	NA	CASSFRGGGSNQPQHF	TGTGCCAGCAGCTTTCGGGGGGGGGGTAGCAATCAGCCCCAGCATTTT
many	TRBV7-3	TRBJ2-1	TRBD2	CASGLAASSYNEQFF	TGTGCCAGCGGTCTAGCGGCATCCTCCTACAATGAGCAGTTCTTC
few	TRBV7-2	TRBJ2-3	TRBD2	CASSLGGGKADTQYF	TGTGCCAGCAGCTTAGGCGGGGGGAAGGCAGATACGCAGTATTTT
NA	TRBV4-2	TRBJ2-7	TRBD2	CASSQEEEGTSYWVEQYF	TGTGCCAGCAGCCAAGAAGAGGAAGGGACTAGCTATTGGGTCGAGCAGTACTTC
NA	TRBV4-2	TRBJ2-2	NA	CASSQDLLGSTGELFF	TGTGCCAGCAGCCAAGATCTTCTGGGAAGCACCGGGGAGCTGTTTTTT
few	TRBV29-1	TRBJ1-1	TRBD1	CSVGQGLGEAFF	TGCAGCGTTGGACAGGGGCTGGGTGAAGCTTTCTTT
few	TRBV20-1	TRBJ2-3	NA	CSARDHLDGSQDTQYF	TGCAGTGCTAGAGATCATCTGGACGGCAGTCAAGATACGCAGTATTTT
NA	TRBV24-1	TRBJ2-1	TRBD2	CATSDAAGADNEQFF	TGTGCCACCAGTGACGCAGCGGGAGCAGACAATGAGCAGTTCTTC
NA	TRBV19	TRBJ2-6	NA	CASRDIQYSGANVLTF	TGTGCCAGTCGGGACATTCAATATTCTGGGGCCAACGTCCTGACTTTC
many	TRBV20-1	TRBJ2-2	NA	CSASSSGQMGGELFF	TGCAGTGCTTCATCGTCCGGACAGATGGGCGGGGAGCTGTTTTTT
NA	TRBV7-9	TRBJ2-5	TRBD1	CASSSSGGETQETQYF	TGTGCCAGCAGCTCCTCAGGGGGCGAGACACAAGAGACCCAGTACTTC
few	TRBV11-2	TRBJ2-1	NA	CATLPSRGVHNEQFF	TGTGCCACGTTACCGTCCCGCGGGGTCCACAATGAGCAGTTCTTC
NA	TRBV6-1	TRBJ1-1	NA	CASSEAGKGWSEAFF	TGTGCCAGCAGTGAAGCAGGGAAAGGTTGGTCTGAAGCTTTCTTT
many	TRBV12-3/TRBV12-4	TRBJ2-7	NA	CASMGGALYEQYF	TGTGCCAGCATGGGGGGGGCCCTATACGAGCAGTACTTC
few	TRBV10-2	TRBJ1-2	NA	CASSEGAGKIYGYTF	TGCGCCAGCAGTGAAGGGGCAGGAAAAATCTATGGCTACACCTTC
NA	TRBV7-3	TRBJ2-5	NA	CASSKPGRKETQYF	TGTGCCAGCAGCAAACCGGGGAGGAAAGAGACCCAGTACTTC
few	TRBV28	TRBJ2-3	TRBD1	CASSPPMPRTGLADTQYF	TGTGCCAGCAGTCCACCCATGCCCCGGACAGGGCTCGCAGATACGCAGTATTTT
few	TRBV12-3/TRBV12-4	TRBJ2-5	NA	CASSSPFPGGAGETQYF	TGTGCCAGCAGTTCCCCCTTCCCAGGCGGGGCCGGGGAGACCCAGTACTTC
once	TRBV4-2	TRBJ2-3	NA	CASSPITGPTDTQYF	TGTGCCAGCAGCCCTATCACGGGCCCCACAGATACGCAGTATTTT
few	TRBV12-3/TRBV12-4	TRBJ2-3	NA	CASTRSGSRFTQYF	TGTGCCAGCACCCGTAGCGGATCGAGGTTCACGCAGTATTTT
NA	TRBV27	TRBJ2-1	TRBD1	CASSLWDRGYNEQFF	TGTGCCAGCAGTTTATGGGACAGGGGGTACAATGAGCAGTTCTTC